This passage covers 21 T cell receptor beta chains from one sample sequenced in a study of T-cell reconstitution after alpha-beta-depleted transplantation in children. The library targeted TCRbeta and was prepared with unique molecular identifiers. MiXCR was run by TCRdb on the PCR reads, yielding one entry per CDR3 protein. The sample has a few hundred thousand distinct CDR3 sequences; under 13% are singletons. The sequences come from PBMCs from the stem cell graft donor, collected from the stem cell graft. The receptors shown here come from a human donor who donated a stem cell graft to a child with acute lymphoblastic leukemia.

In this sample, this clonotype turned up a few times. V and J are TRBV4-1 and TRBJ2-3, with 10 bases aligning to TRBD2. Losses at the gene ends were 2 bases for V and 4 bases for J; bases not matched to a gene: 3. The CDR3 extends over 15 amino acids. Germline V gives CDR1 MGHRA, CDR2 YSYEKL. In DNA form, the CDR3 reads TGCGCCAGCAGCCAAACGCTAGCGGGAGCAGATACGCAGTATTTT. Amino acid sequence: CASSQTLAGADTQYF.

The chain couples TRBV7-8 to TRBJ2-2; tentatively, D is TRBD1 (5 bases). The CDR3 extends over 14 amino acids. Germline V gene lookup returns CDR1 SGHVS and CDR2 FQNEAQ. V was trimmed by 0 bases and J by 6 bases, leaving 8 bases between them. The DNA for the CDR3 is TGTGCCAGCAGCTTAGCTCTAGGGGCCGGGGAGCTGTTTTTT. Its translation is CASSLALGAGELFF.

This CDR3 is CASSYSGGQYNEQFF. CDR3 coding DNA: TGTGCCAGCAGTTATTCGGGGGGGCAATACAATGAGCAGTTCTTC. This chain connects TRBV6-2 or TRBV6-3 to TRBJ2-1; the match to TRBD2 covers 8 bases. After removal of 3 bases from V and 4 bases from J, the junction contained 5 bases not matched to a gene. CDR3 length: 15 amino acids. Germline CDR1 MNHEY, CDR2 SVGEGT.

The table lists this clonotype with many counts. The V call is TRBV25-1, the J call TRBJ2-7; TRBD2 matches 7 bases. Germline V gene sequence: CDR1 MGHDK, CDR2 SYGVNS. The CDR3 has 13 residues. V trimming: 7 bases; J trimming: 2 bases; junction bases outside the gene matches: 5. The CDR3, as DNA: TGTGCCAGCAAGCTAGCGGACCCCTACGAGCAGTACTTC. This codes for CASKLADPYEQYF.

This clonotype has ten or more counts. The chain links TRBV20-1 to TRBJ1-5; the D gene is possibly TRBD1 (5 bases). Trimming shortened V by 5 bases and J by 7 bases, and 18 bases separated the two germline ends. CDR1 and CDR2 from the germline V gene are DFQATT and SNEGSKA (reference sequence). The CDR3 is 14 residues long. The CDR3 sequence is CSAQKEPGPQPQHF. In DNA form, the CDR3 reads TGCAGTGCTCAAAAGGAGCCAGGGCCACAGCCCCAGCATTTT.

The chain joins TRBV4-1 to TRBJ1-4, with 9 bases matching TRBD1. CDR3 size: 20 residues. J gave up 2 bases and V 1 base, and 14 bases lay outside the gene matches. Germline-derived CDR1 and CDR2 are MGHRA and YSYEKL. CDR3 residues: CASSQAPQGAIVATNEKLFF. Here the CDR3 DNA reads TGCGCCAGCAGCCAAGCCCCACAGGGGGCGATAGTGGCTACTAATGAAAAACTGTTTTTT.

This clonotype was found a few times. CDR3 region: CSVRMYKETQYF. CDR3 coding DNA: TGCAGCGTTAGGATGTATAAAGAGACCCAGTACTTC. This chain joins TRBV29-1 and TRBJ2-5; no clear D gene. V was trimmed by 5 bases and J by 3 bases, leaving 10 bases between them. CDR1 is SQVTM and CDR2 is ANQGSEA in the germline V gene. The CDR3 sequence is 12 residues long.

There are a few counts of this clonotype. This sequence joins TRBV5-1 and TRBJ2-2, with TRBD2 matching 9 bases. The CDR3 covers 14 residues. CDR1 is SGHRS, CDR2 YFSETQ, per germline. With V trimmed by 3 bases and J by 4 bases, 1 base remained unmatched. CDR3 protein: CASSSTSGTGELFF. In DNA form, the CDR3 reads TGCGCCAGCAGCTCGACTAGCGGCACCGGGGAGCTGTTTTTT.

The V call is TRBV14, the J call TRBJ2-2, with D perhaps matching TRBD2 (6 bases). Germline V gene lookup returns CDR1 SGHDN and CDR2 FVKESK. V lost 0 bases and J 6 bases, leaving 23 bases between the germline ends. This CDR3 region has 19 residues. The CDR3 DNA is TGTGCCAGCAGCCAAGATCGGCTCACCGGGACGCCGGGGGCCGGGGAGCTGTTTTTT. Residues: CASSQDRLTGTPGAGELFF.

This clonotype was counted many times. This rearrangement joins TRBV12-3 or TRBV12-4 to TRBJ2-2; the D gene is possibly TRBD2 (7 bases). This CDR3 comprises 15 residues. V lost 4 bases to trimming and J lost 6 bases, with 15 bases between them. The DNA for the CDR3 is TGTGCCAGCAGTTATGGCAGGGGAGGGTCCGGGGAGCTGTTTTTT. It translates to CASSYGRGGSGELFF.

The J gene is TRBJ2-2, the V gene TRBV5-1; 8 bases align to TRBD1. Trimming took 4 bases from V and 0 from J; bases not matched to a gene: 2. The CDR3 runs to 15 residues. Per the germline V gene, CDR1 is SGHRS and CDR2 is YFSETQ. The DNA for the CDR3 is TGCGCCAGCAGCATACAGGGGGCGAACACCGGGGAGCTGTTTTTT. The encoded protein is CASSIQGANTGELFF.

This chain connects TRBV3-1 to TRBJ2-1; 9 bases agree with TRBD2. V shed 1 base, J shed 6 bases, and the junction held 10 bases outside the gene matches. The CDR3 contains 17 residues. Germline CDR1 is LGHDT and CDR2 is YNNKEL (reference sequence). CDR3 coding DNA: TGTGCCAGCAGCCAAGGTAAGCGGACTAGCGTACCCAATGAGCAGTTCTTC. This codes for CASSQGKRTSVPNEQFF.

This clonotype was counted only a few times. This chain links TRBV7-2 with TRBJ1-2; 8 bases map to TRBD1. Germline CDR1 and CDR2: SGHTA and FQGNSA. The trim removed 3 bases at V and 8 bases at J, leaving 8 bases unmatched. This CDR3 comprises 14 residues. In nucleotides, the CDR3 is TGTGCCAGCAGCTTTTCAGTCGGGACAGGCGGCTACACCTTC. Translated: CASSFSVGTGGYTF.

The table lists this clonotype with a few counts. The CDR3 DNA reads TGCAGCGTCCAGACTAGTCTTATCACAGATACGCAGTATTTT. Its translation is CSVQTSLITDTQYF. This chain joins TRBV29-1 and TRBJ2-3; weak D call: TRBD2 (6 bases). There are 14 residues in the CDR3. Trimming removed 6 bases from V and 2 bases from J, with 15 bases in between. Per germline, CDR1 SQVTM and CDR2 ANQGSEA.

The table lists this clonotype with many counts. CDR3 region: CASSQDYPSGRHEQYF. CDR3 coding DNA: TGCGCCAGCAGCCAAGATTACCCTAGCGGGAGACACGAGCAGTACTTC. The chain has TRBV4-1 and TRBJ2-7; 10 bases fit TRBD2. The CDR3 spans 16 residues. The ends lost 0 bases at V and 5 bases at J; junction bases unmatched: 7. Germline-derived CDR1 and CDR2 are MGHRA and YSYEKL.

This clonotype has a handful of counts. The CDR3 DNA sequence: TGTGCCAGCAGGACGACTCGGGTAGGGTTGAATCAGCCCCAGCATTTT. It specifies CASRTTRVGLNQPQHF. V and J are TRBV6-1 and TRBJ1-5; D is uncertain. The CDR3 covers 16 residues. Germline loops: CDR1 MNHNS, CDR2 SASEGT. Trimming left V 6 bases short and J 4 bases short, with 19 bases between.

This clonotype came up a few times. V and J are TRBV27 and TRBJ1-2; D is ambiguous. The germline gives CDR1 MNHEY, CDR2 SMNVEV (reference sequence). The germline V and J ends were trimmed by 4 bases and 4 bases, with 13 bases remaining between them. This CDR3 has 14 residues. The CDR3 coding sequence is TGTGCCAGCAGTTCGATCACCCACGGCTATGGCTACACCTTC. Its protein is CASSSITHGYGYTF.

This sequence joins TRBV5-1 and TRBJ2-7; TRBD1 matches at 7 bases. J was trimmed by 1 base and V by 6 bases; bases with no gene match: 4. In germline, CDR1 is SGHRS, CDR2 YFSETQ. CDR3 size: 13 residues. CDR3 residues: CASNPGQSYEQYF. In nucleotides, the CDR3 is TGCGCCAGCAACCCGGGACAGTCCTACGAGCAGTACTTC.

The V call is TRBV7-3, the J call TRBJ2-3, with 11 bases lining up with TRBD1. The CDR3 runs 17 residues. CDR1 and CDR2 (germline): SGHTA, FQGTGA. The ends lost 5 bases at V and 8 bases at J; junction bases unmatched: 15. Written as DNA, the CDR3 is TGTGCCAGCAGCACTAGACCGGGACAGGGGGTGGGCGGTACGCAGTATTTT. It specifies CASSTRPGQGVGGTQYF.

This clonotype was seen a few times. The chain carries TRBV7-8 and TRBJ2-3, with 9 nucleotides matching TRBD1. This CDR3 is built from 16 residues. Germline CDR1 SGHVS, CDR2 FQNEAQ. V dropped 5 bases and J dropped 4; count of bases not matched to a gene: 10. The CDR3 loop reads CASSDRDRVVPDTQYF. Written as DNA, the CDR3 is TGTGCCAGCAGCGACCGGGACAGGGTGGTGCCAGATACGCAGTATTTT.

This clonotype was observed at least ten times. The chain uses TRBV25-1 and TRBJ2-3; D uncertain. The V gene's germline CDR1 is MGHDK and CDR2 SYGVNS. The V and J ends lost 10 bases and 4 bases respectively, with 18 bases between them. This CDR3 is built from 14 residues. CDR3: CATRIHTGPDTQYF. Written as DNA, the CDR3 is TGTGCCACCCGAATCCACACCGGACCAGATACGCAGTATTTT.